The next 21 T cell receptor beta chains were all read from a single sample in a study of cytomegalovirus exposure and HLA in healthy donors. 60 Vbeta and 13 Jbeta primers were used in PCR. The assay was immunoSEQ multiplex PCR, and TCRdb's table has in-frame clones only and misses some. The sample records about 82,000 clones, approximately 80% being singletons. Sequences were obtained from PBMCs. Receptors originate from a human donor in good health.

The sample holds a few counts of this clone. The chain uses TRBV18 and TRBJ1-1; maybe TRBD1 (5 bases). Trimming removed 0 bases from V and 0 bases from J, with 23 bases in between. The germline gives CDR1 KGHSH, CDR2 LQKENI. The CDR3 totals 20 residues. The CDR3 sequence is CASSPPTVTSGPRMNTEAFF. CDR3 DNA: TGTGCCAGCTCACCACCGACAGTGACATCGGGTCCTCGGATGAACACTGAAGCTTTCTTT.

The rearrangement uses TRBV5-1 and TRBJ2-1, with 8 bases matching TRBD2. The junction had 7 bases not matched to a gene; V was cut back by 4 bases and J by 4 bases. This CDR3 spans 15 amino acids. Germline values: CDR1 SGHRS, CDR2 YFSETQ. The DNA of the CDR3 is TGCGCCAGCAGCCGAACACCTAGCGGGTACAATGAGCAGTTCTTC. Protein: CASSRTPSGYNEQFF.

The genes are TRBV2 and TRBJ2-1; TRBD2 is a possible D gene (6 bases). V lost 5 bases, J lost 3 bases, and 11 bases lay in between. The germline gives CDR1 SNHLY, CDR2 FYNNEI. The length of the CDR3 is 14 residues. CDR3 nucleotide sequence: TGTGCCAGCAGTTACCACGGGGGCTACAATGAGCAGTTCTTC. Amino acid sequence: CASSYHGGYNEQFF.

The chain is built from TRBV7-9 and TRBJ1-6; possible D gene TRBD1, 5 bases. V was shortened by 1 base and J by 5 bases, with 6 bases between the two germline ends. The CDR3 runs to 14 residues. The V gene's germline CDR1 is SEHNR and CDR2 FQNEAQ (reference sequence). CDR3 region: CASSLVRDNSPLHF. The CDR3 DNA reads as TGTGCCAGCAGCTTAGTCAGGGATAATTCACCCCTCCACTTT.

The chain uses TRBV7-2 and TRBJ2-7, with TRBD1 as a possible D gene (6 bases). Trimming left V 3 bases short and J 2 bases short, with 14 bases between. This CDR3 is built from 15 residues. The germline V gene has CDR1 SGHTA and CDR2 FQGNSA. The CDR3 sequence is CASSLAGTQPYEQYF. CDR3 bases: TGTGCCAGCAGCTTGGCCGGGACACAGCCCTACGAGCAGTACTTC.

This chain links TRBV7-9 with TRBJ1-1; 10 nucleotides agree with TRBD1. The CDR3 contains 14 residues. Trimming at V came to 8 bases and at J to 3 bases, leaving 6 bases not matched to a gene. Germline-derived CDR1 and CDR2 are SEHNR and FQNEAQ (reference sequence). In nucleotides, the CDR3 is TGTGCCAGCCCCTACGACAGGGGGCACACTGAAGCTTTCTTT. Translating it yields CASPYDRGHTEAFF.

V is TRBV9 and J is TRBJ1-3, with D possibly TRBD1 on 5 matching bases. Trimming pared 0 bases from V and 2 bases from J, leaving 15 bases between. The CDR3 totals 17 residues. Germline assignment: CDR1 SGDLS and CDR2 YYNGEE. DNA for the CDR3: TGTGCCAGCAGCGTAGAGTGGTCAGGGAGGGCTGGAAACACCATATATTTT. It translates to CASSVEWSGRAGNTIYF.

This chain links TRBV7-6 with TRBJ2-5; tentative D call: TRBD2 (6 bases). The germline gives CDR1 SGHVS, CDR2 FNYEAQ. V lost 3 bases to trimming and J lost 4 bases, with 18 bases between them. The CDR3 has 16 amino acids. The CDR3 sequence: CASSFSPGDGGETQYF. The DNA for the CDR3 is TGTGCCAGCAGCTTTTCCCCGGGTGACGGGGGAGAGACCCAGTACTTC.

This sequence joins TRBV19 and TRBJ1-1; tentatively, D is TRBD1 (5 bases). Trimming removed 0 bases from V and 3 bases from J, with 11 bases in between. Germline V gene data show CDR1 as LNHDA and CDR2 as SQIVND (reference sequence). The CDR3 is made up of 15 amino acids. CDR3 in DNA: TGTGCCAGTAGTATAGATACGGGGGTGGACACTGAAGCTTTCTTT. As protein: CASSIDTGVDTEAFF.

This clone was seen a few times. The J gene is TRBJ2-1, the V gene TRBV5-1; 12 bases line up with TRBD2. J lost 10 bases, V lost 4 bases, and 15 bases had no gene match. The length of the CDR3 is 17 residues. Germline lookup yields CDR1 SGHRS and CDR2 YFSETQ. The CDR3, as DNA: TGCGCCAGCAGCCCAAGCCCTCTAGCGGGGGGGGAGGGAGAGCAGTTCTTC. It encodes CASSPSPLAGGEGEQFF.

V is TRBV15 and J is TRBJ2-3; D uncertain. The length of the CDR3 is 12 residues. The germline V and J ends were trimmed by 1 base and 5 bases, with 4 bases remaining between them. Looked up from germline, CDR1 is LNHNV and CDR2 is YYDKDF (reference sequence). This CDR3 is CATSRARDTQYF. CDR3 nucleotide sequence: TGTGCCACCAGCAGAGCGCGAGATACGCAGTATTTT.

The V and J genes are TRBV7-9 and TRBJ2-3; 8 nucleotides align to TRBD2. The V gene end was trimmed by 4 bases and the J gene end by 2 bases; junction bases not matched to a gene: 14. This CDR3 has 18 amino acids. Looked up from germline, CDR1 is SEHNR and CDR2 is FQNEAQ (reference sequence). As DNA, the CDR3 is TGTGCCAGCAGCTCAGGTGGCCGGGCGGGGGGCTCCACAGATACGCAGTATTTT. Protein sequence: CASSSGGRAGGSTDTQYF.

The chain links TRBV13 to TRBJ2-7, with TRBD2 as a possible D gene (5 bases). Germline V lookup: CDR1 PRHDT, CDR2 FYEKMQ (reference sequence). Trimming left V 1 base short and J 0 bases short, with 10 bases between. This CDR3 contains 15 residues. Written as DNA, the CDR3 is TGTGCCAGCAGCTTAGCCGGGGTTTTCTCCTACGAGCAGTACTTC. Its protein is CASSLAGVFSYEQYF.

The chain uses TRBV27 and TRBJ1-1; the D gene is possibly TRBD1 (6 bases). The CDR3 runs 16 residues. Per germline, CDR1 MNHEY and CDR2 SMNVEV (reference sequence). Between the trimmed V and J ends, which lost 5 bases and 0 bases, there was a span of 16 bases. The CDR3 region is CASSIRDNQMNTEAFF. Here the CDR3 DNA reads TGTGCCAGCAGTATCCGGGACAACCAAATGAACACTGAAGCTTTCTTT.

This chain joins TRBV10-1 and TRBJ2-3; D ambiguous. There are 14 residues in the CDR3. The ends were cut back, 4 bases at V and 0 bases at J, with 8 bases in the middle. The germline V gene has CDR1 WNHNN and CDR2 SYGVQD (reference sequence). CDR3 residues: CASSVAHSTDTQYF. CDR3 sequence (DNA): TGCGCCAGCAGTGTCGCGCATAGCACAGATACGCAGTATTTT.

This clone has more than one count but fewer than ten. The chain uses TRBV6-6 and TRBJ1-1; no firm D call. This CDR3 is 12 amino acids long. Germline V CDR1 and CDR2: MNHNY, SVGAGI (reference sequence). Trimming removed 5 bases from V and 0 bases from J, with 4 bases in between. CDR3 bases: TGTGCCAGCAGTCCCATGAACACTGAAGCTTTCTTT. Its protein is CASSPMNTEAFF.

The chain links TRBV6-1 to TRBJ2-1, with 10 bases matching TRBD2. After removal of 8 bases from V and 7 bases from J, the junction contained 5 bases not matched to a gene. CDR1 and CDR2 from the germline V gene are MNHNS and SASEGT. This CDR3 comprises 13 residues. CDR3 protein: CASRGLASNEQFF. The CDR3 DNA follows: TGTGCCAGCCGGGGACTAGCGAGTAATGAGCAGTTCTTC.

The chain couples TRBV10-3 to TRBJ2-2; 7 bases align to TRBD2. CDR3 length: 14 residues. V lost 6 bases and J lost 4; bases outside the gene matches: 5. Germline CDR1 is ENHRY and CDR2 is SYGVKD. The CDR3 nucleotides read TGTGCCATCAGGACGGGAGGATCCACCGGGGAGCTGTTTTTT. The encoded protein is CAIRTGGSTGELFF.

The chain links TRBV5-1 to TRBJ1-4; D gene ambiguous. This CDR3 region has 13 residues. The germline CDR1 and CDR2 sequences are SGHRS and YFSETQ. Deletions cut 7 bases from V and 8 bases from J, with 15 bases between. This CDR3 reads CASQAPSGEKLFF. CDR3 nucleotide sequence: TGCGCCAGCCAGGCCCCCTCGGGGGAAAAACTGTTTTTT.

The chain combines TRBV6-6 with TRBJ2-1, with TRBD2 identical over 10 bases. CDR1 is MNHNY and CDR2 is SVGAGI in the germline V gene (reference sequence). CDR3 size: 16 residues. After removal of 5 bases from V and 3 bases from J, the junction contained 7 bases not matched to a gene. The CDR3: CASSVSGGPYYNEQFF. CDR3 sequence (DNA): TGTGCCAGCAGTGTTAGCGGGGGGCCATACTACAATGAGCAGTTCTTC.

By sample share, this clone is medium-sized (0.01 to 0.1%). The genes are TRBV6-6 and TRBJ2-1; no clear D gene. CDR3 size: 13 residues. CDR1 and CDR2 (germline): MNHNY, SVGAGI (reference sequence). V was clipped by 2 bases and J by 8 bases, with 10 bases between them. CDR3 loop: CASSYGPSDEQFF. The CDR3 DNA is TGTGCCAGCAGTTACGGCCCTAGTGATGAGCAGTTCTTC.